The entry below gives a single T cell receptor beta chain sequence along with its context. Antigen: not known. This sample is part of a study of T cell responses to AZD1222 COVID-19 vaccine. Study-level information: Second-dose intervals near 4 or 12 weeks were combined.

Study-wide results and caveats: Along spike, vaccine-associated CD4 TCRs were found throughout, with dominance at 160-218 and 743-854. Every sample of the repertoires postdated the peak T cell response. Possibly, clonal diversity was underestimated; donors were largely white British and included more females.

Assay: immunoSEQ multiplex PCR; the TCRdb copy retains only in-frame clones and omits some. This sample yields tens of thousands of clones, of which about nine tenths are seen a single time; about a fifth belongs to the top ten. This CDR3 region has 15 residues. The sequence was collected from an adult in good health. The chain is built from TRBV21-1 and TRBJ2-5. TRBV21-1 counts as a pseudogene. Source: peripheral blood, taken on day 0 of AZD1222 vaccination. CDR3 nucleotides: TGTGCCAGCAGCAGAAATAAGGACCCTCAAGAGACCCAGTACTTC. Translation: CASSRNKDPQETQYF.